This TCR beta chain was identified in a study of blood T cell repertoires in COVID-19. Categorization into cohorts depended on clinical history that participants reported. V was pared by 6 bases and J by 6 bases, with 18 bases between. The CDR3 is 14 residues long. Germline CDR1 reads LGHNT; CDR2 reads FRNRAP. Sequencing was performed with immunoSEQ multiplex PCR; in TCRdb, only in-frame clones are kept and a portion is missing. The table lists about 140,000 clones, roughly 79% of them singletons, with about 3.2% in the top ten. V gene TRBV12-5 combines with J gene TRBJ2-7, with D possibly matching TRBD1 (6 bases). The sequencing input was PBMCs or T cells enriched from blood (not recorded which). This sequence originates from a woman aged 45-65 years who had recovered from COVID-19. CDR3 sequence reads: CASGYRAPRGEQYF. The CDR3 coding sequence is TGTGCTAGTGGCTACAGGGCCCCGAGAGGCGAGCAGTACTTC.